The 25 T cell receptor beta chains presented below share a single source sample, sequenced in a study of shared clonotypes between healthy human individuals. Clones were sequenced by immunoSEQ multiplex PCR, and TCRdb holds only the in-frame ones, with some missing. The sample lists roughly 1 million clones, 75% to 80% occurring once. The source material was memory CD4+ T cells from PBMCs. Subset indicated: CD45RA-negative fraction. The receptors originated from a young man in good health. Some clones in this sample may be carry-over from other donors' samples.

The chain recombines TRBV5-1 with TRBJ2-7; D may be TRBD2 (6 bases). The CDR3 runs 15 residues. The V gene's germline CDR1 is SGHRS and CDR2 YFSETQ. Trimming removed 4 bases at V and 3 bases at J, with 17 bases between. Here the CDR3 DNA reads TGCGCCAGCAGCGGCAGGGACTCCGCCCGCTACGAGCAGTACTTC. This codes for CASSGRDSARYEQYF.

As to this clone: Other DNA variants within this sample encode the same CDR3. The rearrangement joins TRBV5-1 to TRBJ2-1; D gene unclear. V lost 0 bases and J lost 2, with 9 bases in between. Germline V lookup: CDR1 SGHRS, CDR2 YFSETQ. This CDR3 has 15 residues. The CDR3 DNA is TGCGCCAGCAGCTTGGTGGCGGCAACCTACAATGAGCAGTTCTTC. This gives the protein CASSLVAATYNEQFF. Complete variable domain (other parts from reference TRBV5-1 and TRBJ2-1): KAGVTQTPRYLIKTRGQQVTLSCSPISGHRSVSWYQQTPGQGLQFLFEYFSETQRNKGNFPGRFSGRQFSNSRSEMNVSTLELGDSALYLCASSLVAATYNEQFFGPGTRLTVL.

The rearrangement links TRBV4-1 to TRBJ1-2, with 7 nucleotides matching TRBD1. This CDR3 has 16 residues. V lost 0 bases to trimming and J lost 2 bases; unmatched junction nucleotides: 6. The germline V gene encodes CDR1 MGHRA and CDR2 YSYEKL. The CDR3: CASSQEAAGGNYGYTF. CDR3 nucleotides: TGCGCCAGCAGCCAAGAAGCGGCAGGGGGAAACTATGGCTACACCTTC.

V gene TRBV18 combines with J gene TRBJ2-3; D possibly uses TRBD1 or TRBD2 (5 bases each). The germline CDR1 and CDR2 sequences are KGHSH and LQKENI. The CDR3 consists of 15 residues. Trimming left V 6 bases short and J 4 bases short, with 17 bases between. DNA of the CDR3: TGTGCCAGCTCTCCCCTGGGGACCACCCCAGATACGCAGTATTTT. Protein sequence: CASSPLGTTPDTQYF.

J is TRBJ2-7 and V is TRBV30; 13 positions match TRBD2. Germline CDR1 GTSNPN, CDR2 SVGIG (reference sequence). The CDR3 has 14 amino acids. J gave up 7 bases and V 3 bases, and 6 bases lay outside the gene matches. In DNA form, the CDR3 reads TGTGCCTGGAGAAGACTAGCGGGAGGACGGGAGCAGTACTTC. As protein: CAWRRLAGGREQYF.

This chain joins TRBV28 and TRBJ2-3, with 10 bases aligning to TRBD2. The CDR3 has 14 amino acids. Unmatched junction bases numbered 11, after V lost 4 bases and J lost 13 bases. The germline CDR1 and CDR2 sequences are MDHEN and SYDVKM. Here the CDR3 DNA reads TGTGCCAGCAGTTCGCCTAGCGGGGGCACAATGGAGTATTTT. This codes for CASSSPSGGTMEYF.

The genes are TRBV5-6 and TRBJ2-6; D gene uncertain. CDR1 is SGHDT and CDR2 is YYEEEE in the germline V gene. The CDR3 runs 15 residues. Trimming removed 0 bases from V and 2 bases from J, with 6 bases in between. The CDR3 coding sequence is TGTGCCAGCAGCTTGGTAGGAACTGGGGCCAACGTCCTGACTTTC. It is translated as CASSLVGTGANVLTF.

Note on this clone: This sample includes further DNA sequences coding for the same CDR3. This chain links TRBV5-1 with TRBJ2-5; a possible D gene is TRBD1 (5 bases). The CDR3 is 13 residues long. Between the trimmed V and J ends, which lost 4 bases and 1 base, there was a span of 8 bases. Germline CDR1 and CDR2: SGHRS and YFSETQ. The CDR3, as DNA: TGCGCCAGCAGCCTAGGGGTCCAAGAGACCCAGTACTTC. Its protein product is CASSLGVQETQYF.

The chain is built from TRBV28 and TRBJ2-5, with TRBD1 identical over 8 bases. Germline CDR1 MDHEN, CDR2 SYDVKM. Unmatched junction bases numbered 6, after V lost 5 bases and J lost 1 base. This CDR3 comprises 15 residues. CDR3 nucleotides: TGTGCCAGCAGTGTAGCCGGGACAGGCCAAGAGACCCAGTACTTC. This encodes CASSVAGTGQETQYF.

Remarks on this clone: Additional DNA sequences in this sample encode the identical CDR3. V gene TRBV27 combines with J gene TRBJ1-2, with 9 nucleotides matching TRBD1. Germline V gene sequence: CDR1 MNHEY, CDR2 SMNVEV (reference sequence). The CDR3 runs to 13 residues. Trimming at V came to 8 bases and at J to 4 bases, leaving 5 bases not matched to a gene. The CDR3, as DNA: TGTGCCAGCTCTCCGGGACAGGGCTATGGCTACACCTTC. It encodes CASSPGQGYGYTF.

Note on this clone: A clone one base away is much larger, so this may be a read error. The sample has other DNA sequences that encode this CDR3 too. The genes are TRBV28 and TRBJ1-2; D remains ambiguous. The CDR3 is 12 amino acids. Germline CDR1 MDHEN, CDR2 SYDVKM. CDR3 loop: CASSLRLYGYTF. In nucleotides, the CDR3 is TGTGCCAGCAGCCTGAGGCTCTATGGTTACACCTTC.

This chain connects TRBV4-3 to TRBJ2-3; TRBD2 agrees at 10 bases. In germline, CDR1 is LGHNA, CDR2 YSLEER. The trim removed 0 bases at V and 2 bases at J, leaving 11 bases unmatched. The CDR3 consists of 19 residues. In DNA form, the CDR3 reads TGCGCCAGCAGCCAAGACTCTTATGGGGGGACTAGCGACACAGATACGCAGTATTTT. It codes for CASSQDSYGGTSDTDTQYF.

V is TRBV5-5 and J is TRBJ1-1; D is unclear. CDR3 length: 13 residues. Germline CDR1 reads SGHKS; CDR2 reads YYEKEE (reference sequence). V dropped 1 base and J dropped 1 base, with 5 bases sitting between them. The CDR3 region has the DNA TGTGCCAGCAGCTTGATGAGGAACACTGAAGCTTTCTTT. It yields the protein CASSLMRNTEAFF.

Here the CDR3 DNA reads TGCAGCGCCCGCCTGGGACTACACACAGATACGCAGTATTTT. This codes for CSARLGLHTDTQYF. V usage is TRBV29-1 and J usage is TRBJ2-3, with 7 positions matching TRBD2. The V and J ends lost 7 bases and 2 bases, in that order; junction bases with no gene match: 9. Germline loops: CDR1 SQVTM, CDR2 ANQGSEA. The CDR3 consists of 14 residues.

Concerning this clone itself: A far larger clone is one nucleotide away, so this likely arose from a read error. The J gene is TRBJ2-3, the V gene TRBV7-2; D is ambiguous. Trimming took 4 bases from V and 2 from J, leaving 4 bases between them. Per the germline V gene, CDR1 is SGHTA and CDR2 is FQGNSA. This CDR3 spans 12 amino acids. DNA of the CDR3: TGTGCCAGCAGCTCATACACAGATACGCAGTATTTT. This sequence encodes CASSSYTDTQYF.

J is TRBJ1-1 and V is TRBV28; TRBD1 agrees at 10 bases. V dropped 10 bases and J dropped 5; count of bases not matched to a gene: 7. This CDR3 has 13 amino acids. Germline V lookup: CDR1 MDHEN, CDR2 SYDVKM. The DNA for the CDR3 is TGTGCCACTACGGACAGGGGGAAAACTGAAGCTTTCTTT. Its protein product is CATTDRGKTEAFF. The entire variable domain, with the rest obtained from reference TRBV28 and TRBJ1-1, is as follows: DVKVTQSSRYLVKRTGEKVFLECVQDMDHENMFWYRQDPGLGLRLIYFSYDVKMKEKGDIPEGYSVSREKKERFSLILESASTNQTSMYLCATTDRGKTEAFFGQGTRLTVV.

The rearrangement joins TRBV5-1 to TRBJ2-5; 7 bases agree with TRBD1. The CDR3 runs to 18 residues. After removal of 1 base from V and 2 bases from J, the junction contained 14 bases not matched to a gene. Looked up from germline, CDR1 is SGHRS and CDR2 is YFSETQ. Here the CDR3 DNA reads TGCGCCAGCAGCTTGTCCCAGGGGGTCGGGGCGGTACAAGAGACCCAGTACTTC. Translating it yields CASSLSQGVGAVQETQYF.

This chain links TRBV6-1 with TRBJ2-1, with D perhaps matching TRBD2 (5 bases). Germline V CDR1 and CDR2: MNHNS, SASEGT. Trimming removed 6 bases at V and 3 bases at J, with 9 bases between. This CDR3 spans 13 amino acids. The CDR3 DNA reads TGTGCCAGCAGAGCGGACCGCTACAATGAGCAGTTCTTC. Translating gives CASRADRYNEQFF.

This clone was seen many times. The rearrangement joins TRBV4-1 to TRBJ1-6; D may be TRBD1 (5 bases). The V gene lost 0 bases and the J gene lost 7 bases, with 10 bases spanning the gap. Germline V lookup: CDR1 MGHRA, CDR2 YSYEKL. CDR3 length: 15 residues. DNA for the CDR3: TGCGCCAGCAGCCAAGAAACAGGCGGGAATTCACCCCTCCACTTT. It yields the protein CASSQETGGNSPLHF.

V usage is TRBV7-9 and J usage is TRBJ2-3; D not certain. The V gene's germline CDR1 is SEHNR and CDR2 FQNEAQ (reference sequence). V was cut by 5 bases and J by 6 bases, with 15 bases left in between. The length of the CDR3 is 14 residues. CDR3 nucleotide sequence: TGTGCCAGCAGCGCCCCCCCGGCGTCGGATACGCAGTATTTT. Translation: CASSAPPASDTQYF. The full variable domain, completed using reference TRBV7-9 and TRBJ2-3, is DTGVSQNPRHKITKRGQNVTFRCDPISEHNRLYWYRQTLGQGPEFLTYFQNEAQLEKSRLLSDRFSAERPKGSFSTLEIQRTEQGDSAMYLCASSAPPASDTQYFGPGTRLTVL.

In this sample, this clone turned up once. The chain joins TRBV30 to TRBJ2-6; 10 bases are a match to TRBD1. The length of the CDR3 is 15 residues. V lost 0 bases to trimming and J lost 10 bases; unmatched junction nucleotides: 6. Germline V gene lookup returns CDR1 GTSNPN and CDR2 SVGIG (reference sequence). The DNA for the CDR3 is TGTGCCTGGAGTGTATCTCCGGGACAGGGGAACGTCCTGACTTTC. It encodes CAWSVSPGQGNVLTF. Full variable domain (outside the CDR3, taken from reference TRBV30 and TRBJ2-6): SQTIHQWPATLVQPVGSPLSLECTVEGTSNPNLYWYRQAAGRGLQLLFYSVGIGQISSEVPQNLSASRPQDRQFILSSKKLLLSDSGFYLCAWSVSPGQGNVLTFGAGSRLTVL.

This clone was recorded at least ten times. The gene calls are TRBV25-1 and TRBJ2-1; 7 positions agree with TRBD2. The germline V gene has CDR1 MGHDK and CDR2 SYGVNS. The CDR3 runs to 14 residues. The J segment lost 3 bases and the V segment lost 5 bases, leaving 4 bases of the junction unmatched. For the CDR3, the DNA is TGTGCCAGCAGTTTGCGGGAGAACTACAATGAGCAGTTCTTC. The encoded protein is CASSLRENYNEQFF.

This chain uses TRBV28 with TRBJ2-7; 9 nucleotides match TRBD1. Germline trimming cut 6 bases from V and 7 bases from J; bases unmatched to any gene: 13. Germline values: CDR1 MDHEN, CDR2 SYDVKM. The CDR3 has 15 amino acids. The CDR3 DNA is TGTGCCAGCAGGGAGGACAGGGGAGGGTCGGGGGAGCAGTACTTC. The encoded protein is CASREDRGGSGEQYF.

The chain employs TRBV18 and TRBJ1-1, with 8 nucleotides matching TRBD1. The CDR3 runs to 14 residues. Germline trimming cut 6 bases from V and 5 bases from J; bases unmatched to any gene: 8. In germline, CDR1 is KGHSH, CDR2 LQKENI. CDR3 region: CASSSGQGTTEAFF. The CDR3 DNA sequence: TGTGCCAGCTCTTCTGGACAGGGCACGACTGAAGCTTTCTTT.

This chain joins TRBV28 and TRBJ2-6; D is undetermined. Trimming shortened V by 6 bases and J by 0 bases, and 9 bases separated the two germline ends. CDR1 MDHEN and CDR2 SYDVKM come from the germline V gene. The CDR3 is made up of 15 amino acids. CDR3 sequence (DNA): TGTGCCAGCAGCCGCACAGACTCTGGGGCCAACGTCCTGACTTTC. Protein: CASSRTDSGANVLTF.